Below are 8 T cell receptor beta chains sequenced from a single sample in a study of blood T cell repertoires in COVID-19. Sequenced by immunoSEQ multiplex PCR; TCRdb stores in-frame clones only, minus some. The table shows 85,000 to 90,000 clones, with 87% occurring only once. Sequencing was carried out using peripheral blood. These receptor sequences come from a human donor in a cohort sampled during active COVID-19.

V and J are TRBV28 and TRBJ1-5; 11 bases line up with TRBD1. Trimming at V came to 5 bases and at J to 4 bases, leaving 13 bases not matched to a gene. The CDR3 covers 18 residues. Per the germline V gene, CDR1 is MDHEN and CDR2 is SYDVKM. The CDR3 reads CASSQFGGTGGLNQPQHF. CDR3 bases: TGTGCCAGCAGTCAATTCGGGGGGACAGGGGGGTTAAATCAGCCCCAGCATTTT.

On this clone: Its ends do not fully match the called genes, so a read error is possible. The chain carries TRBV19 and TRBJ1-2; 9 bases align to TRBD1. The CDR3 has 12 amino acids. Germline CDR1 is LNHDA and CDR2 is SQIVND (reference sequence). The CDR3 region has the DNA TGTGCCAGTACTATTAGGCGGGACAGGGACCTGTTC. It is translated as CASTIRRDRDLF.

J is TRBJ2-6 and V is TRBV6-5; the match to TRBD1 covers 8 bases. V trimming: 8 bases; J trimming: 2 bases; junction bases outside the gene matches: 2. Germline CDR1 reads MNHEY; CDR2 reads SVGAGI. The CDR3 is 14 amino acids. CDR3 in DNA: TGTGCCAGCCTCAGGGGGCCTGGGGCCAACGTCCTGACTTTC. Translated, it gives CASLRGPGANVLTF.

The chain carries TRBV28 and TRBJ1-3; 8 bases are a match to TRBD1. CDR3 length: 14 residues. Germline V lookup: CDR1 MDHEN, CDR2 SYDVKM. The trim removed 6 bases at V and 8 bases at J, leaving 9 bases unmatched. CDR3 region: CASSGTGGLYTIYF. CDR3 DNA: TGTGCCAGCAGCGGGACAGGCGGTTTATACACCATATATTTT.

The CDR3 loop reads CATSSRTGTEQYF. The DNA of the CDR3 is TGTGCCACCAGCAGTAGGACAGGGACCGAGCAGTACTTC. The chain is built from TRBV15 and TRBJ2-7, with 8 bases lining up with TRBD1. CDR3 length equals 13 residues. J was trimmed by 6 bases and V by 3 bases; bases with no gene match: 4. Germline CDR1 is LNHNV and CDR2 is YYDKDF (reference sequence).

V is TRBV4-2 and J is TRBJ2-7; 7 nucleotides align to TRBD1. Per the germline V gene, CDR1 is LGHNA and CDR2 is YNFKEQ. The V segment lost 2 bases and the J segment 1 base; nucleotides outside the gene matches: 14. The CDR3 contains 18 residues. Here the CDR3 DNA reads TGTGCCAGCAGCCAATCACAAAGTCGGACAGGTGATTCCTACGAGCAGTACTTC. Amino acid sequence: CASSQSQSRTGDSYEQYF.

The chain uses TRBV7-7 and TRBJ2-6; no definite D call. Between the trimmed V and J ends, which lost 5 bases and 2 bases, there was a span of 7 bases. Germline V gene data show CDR1 as SSHAT and CDR2 as FNYEAQ (reference sequence). CDR3 length: 14 residues. CDR3 bases: TGTGCCAGCAGCCCGGAGCCTGGGGCCAACGTCCTGACTTTC. This codes for CASSPEPGANVLTF.

The gene calls are TRBV4-1 and TRBJ1-6; D unresolved. The V end lost 6 bases, the J end lost 3 bases, and 12 bases lay between the germline ends. This CDR3 region has 15 residues. Germline-derived CDR1 and CDR2 are MGHRA and YSYEKL. In DNA, the CDR3 is TGCGCCAGCAGAGAGGAGGCGAGCTATAATTCACCCCTCCACTTT. Encoded protein: CASREEASYNSPLHF.